What follows describes a single T cell receptor (beta chain). The antigen it recognizes is unknown. Trimming costs V 5 bases and J 7 bases, and their ends lie 21 bases apart. Inclusive of the bounding cysteine and phenylalanine, the CDR3 is 15 residues long. The DNA shown is the 45-base CDR3, in frame from base 1. The germline V gene sets CDR1 to SGHNT and CDR2 to YENEEA. The sample originates from a study of cytomegalovirus exposure and HLA in healthy donors (dated by TCRdb to the late 2010s). At the level of the whole study: An earlier analysis of under 600 of the donors reported about 290 Gb of sequence data and 117 million unique TCR beta sequences from 150 million to 200 million T cells. Approximately 300 gigabases of sequencing data and around 80 million unique TCR sequences made up an early release that covered roughly 670 HLA-typed donors. The genetic ancestry cluster associated with self-reported Caucasian donors included 81% of the 300 to 400 genotyped donors. The study was designed to test whether signatures of past pathogen exposure could be identified by cataloging public T cell receptors. Using immunosequencing, the study profiled T cell repertoires from around 680 subjects and related those repertoires to cytomegalovirus serostatus. In addition to the first cohort of roughly 700 subjects, a separate validation cohort of 100 to 150 different subjects was used. To predict cytomegalovirus infection status, the study combined high-throughput TCR immunosequencing, statistical association of individual TCRs with disease status, and machine learning. A later analysis re-examined previously published TCR beta repertoires from roughly 650 donors and added high-resolution HLA genotyping to investigate patterns of TCR occurrence. Rather than using new phenotypic data, the later analysis identified candidate immune exposures from TCR beta sequences and from how often those sequences occurred across donors. To decide whether each TCR beta V gene segment behaved as functional or pseudogenic, an earlier analysis of fewer than 750 of the donors relied on high-throughput TCR beta sequencing. Donor age, sex, ethnicity and CMV serostatus were collected together with the repertoire data. A later genetic analysis used genome-wide SNP genotypes for 398 of the 666 donors, treating that subset as a discovery cohort. All discovery cohort repertoires had been generated on a single sequencing platform. Both class I and class II loci were covered by HLA typing, at four-digit resolution. Typing coverage varied by locus: about 620-640 donors for A, B, C, DRB1 and DQB1; roughly 510 for DQA1; around 610 for DPA1; approximately 450 for DPB1. Because of strong linkage in the cohort, four or five DR-DQ haplotypes were treated as single units for association and clustering. On average, over 200,000 unique TCR beta nucleotide sequences were sequenced per donor among more than 350 genotyped donors of the cohort, with around 19% of those sequences being non-productive. General conclusions and limits of the study: A later analysis associated about 17,000 TCR beta sequences with specific HLA alleles at a false discovery rate of 0.05. The authors suggested that the approach could potentially be generalized to other disease states and immunological phenotypes. In a later analysis, HLA-associated TCR beta chains showed more clonal expansion and lower generation probabilities than non-associated chains that were equally common. When HLA alleles, especially DR and DQ, strongly co-occurred, attributing TCR associations to individual alleles was difficult. Sequencing depth was assumed to be roughly uniform across donors in the presence/absence analyses, though that assumption may not hold. Linkage disequilibrium might explain the correlated functional status among segregating V segments, but an unknown experimental factor could not be ruled out. The only immune exposure information available for the cohort was CMV serostatus. Because counts were too low, 15 to 20 rarely observed V segments, including chromosome 9 orphons, were excluded from the earlier analysis of fewer than 650 of the donors. A cluster of highly shared sequence variants was judged likely to represent a technical artifact of the sequencing pipeline. The study gave a list of 150 to 200 TCR beta chains associated with cytomegalovirus. Compared with the 666-donor mean, donors in an Asian-associated ancestry cluster had fewer N-insertions in productive TCRs, according to a later genetic analysis. A later analysis reported that several top co-occurrence clusters appeared linked to parvovirus B19, influenza, CMV and Epstein-Barr virus. A further reported finding was that TCR beta sequences accurately predicted the HLA-A and HLA-B alleles for most subjects in the first cohort. A later analysis found that most CMV-associated TCR beta chains appeared HLA-restricted, with HLA associations seemingly driven largely by CMV exposure. In a later analysis, TCR association rates were found to vary across HLA loci, with the most associated TCRs seen for DRB1 alleles and the fewest for HLA-C alleles. Cytomegalovirus status was reported to be diagnosed by the classifier with high specificity and sensitivity in both the original and validation cohorts. Because HLA typing was unavailable for some donors at each locus, only the typed subset was used in association tests. In this cohort, only TCR beta chains were sequenced, and detectable features were limited by the absence of alpha or paired-chain data. The 87-base-pair reads could not distinguish some IMGT-functional V segments, including TRBV6-2 and TRBV6-3, so those segments were excluded. Most TCR sequences were seen in very few donors, while some public TCRs were found in many individuals. A few of the identified cytomegalovirus-associated TCR beta chains were confirmed in vitro to be specific for cytomegalovirus antigens. V-gene and J-gene trimming of TCR beta chains was associated with a missense DCLRE1C variant in a later genetic analysis, and the association was replicated in an independent cohort. An earlier analysis of around 600 of the donors showed that most TCR beta V segments appeared in productive rearrangements either about 90% or about 30% of the time, which broadly matched IMGT annotations.

Library preparation was by the immunoSEQ multiplex PCR assay. A mixture of 60 forward primers for TCR Vbeta segments and 13 reverse primers for TCR Jbeta segments was used in the multiplex PCR. Amplification of the CDR3 region of rearranged TCR beta genes was performed with a multiplex PCR assay on genomic DNA. Amplified TCR beta libraries were sequenced as 87-base-pair reads on the Illumina HiSeq System. The published analysis was carried out like this. A later analysis counted approximately 84 million unique TCR beta chains across the 500 to 850 repertoires, and 10 million to 12 million of these chains were shared by at least two donors. Raw reads were error-corrected and collapsed into unique sequences by a nearest-neighbor algorithm in which closely related sequences were merged to remove PCR and sequencing errors. CDR3 sequences were aligned to IMGT reference sequences to assign V, D and J gene segments. For a sequence to be retained, a match of at least six nucleotides to both a V gene segment and a J gene segment was required. Rearrangements were called productive when the CDR3 lacked stop codons and stayed in frame with V and J; all others were non-productive. CDR3 was defined by IMGT convention, running from the second conserved V-encoded cysteine to the conserved J-encoded phenylalanine. The earlier analysis of about 570 of the donors excluded any sequence lacking an unambiguous match to a single V gene segment. In an earlier analysis of almost 600 of the donors, a V segment was called functional when productive rearrangements were above 56.7%, and segregating when the standard deviation between donors exceeded 5%. To diagnose cytomegalovirus status from the catalog of TCR beta chain sequences, a statistical classification framework was built. In a later analysis, V and J genes were assigned by comparing TCR nucleotide sequences against IMGT/GENE-DB human TR gene sequences. The TCRdist pipeline was used in a later analysis to assign CDR3 sequences and most-parsimonious VDJ recombination scenarios. In a later analysis, each TCR beta chain was defined by its CDR3 amino acid sequence together with its V-gene family, and reads lacking a unique V-gene family were excluded. As a way to deal with suspected cross-contamination and a sequencing artifact, a later analysis dropped hundreds of nucleotide sequences that were highly shared and had low generation probability. A later analysis calculated a clonal expansion index for each public chain from normalized within-repertoire ranks of inferred template counts. In a later analysis, generation probabilities were computed using a VDJ recombination model fitted to out-of-frame rearrangements, and the results were checked against IGoR. In a later analysis, hypergeometric tests were used to score TCR-TCR, TCR-HLA and TCR-CMV co-occurrence, with a repertoire-size bias correction applied to TCR pairs. To estimate false discovery rates, a later analysis permuted the HLA or CMV assignments 20 times. In a later analysis, co-occurring TCRs were grouped using DBSCAN, with TCRdist sequence similarity added in when clustering inside HLA-allele-positive subsets. Co-occurrence clustering excluded repertoires with fewer than 30,000 or more than 120,000 public chains, plus five with anomalous nucleotide sharing. Here the immuneACCESS table is served through TCRdb, limited to in-frame sequences with V and J called. Missing clones are a known gap in these copies; in checked studies unresolved V genes cover under half, and the rest lacks a known reason. V and J calls and clone size follow that table, whereas D and trimming were derived from the DNA. This sample's records show more than 100,000 clones. More than 3% of the sample comes from the top ten.

In total, approximately 610 healthy bone marrow donors made up the cohort. All cohort members were sampled while nominally healthy, although unrecorded immune exposures were likely present. The donor tested CMV seronegative, placing the donor among the 350 or so seronegative members of the cohort. A peripheral blood sample was provided by each donor, and peripheral blood mononuclear cells were used for TCR beta sequencing. Genomic DNA extraction from the blood cell samples was performed with the Qiagen DNeasy Blood Extraction Kit. This TCR was sampled from a man aged 18 to 29 in good health and CMV-seronegative. In this chain, TRBV11-3 is recombined with TRBJ2-7; perhaps TRBD1 is the D gene, with 7 bases matching. Sequenced material: PBMCs. The DNA sequence follows: TGTGCCAGCAGCCGGGCGGGACAGTACCCAGTGGAGCAGTACTTC. This encodes CASSRAGQYPVEQYF.